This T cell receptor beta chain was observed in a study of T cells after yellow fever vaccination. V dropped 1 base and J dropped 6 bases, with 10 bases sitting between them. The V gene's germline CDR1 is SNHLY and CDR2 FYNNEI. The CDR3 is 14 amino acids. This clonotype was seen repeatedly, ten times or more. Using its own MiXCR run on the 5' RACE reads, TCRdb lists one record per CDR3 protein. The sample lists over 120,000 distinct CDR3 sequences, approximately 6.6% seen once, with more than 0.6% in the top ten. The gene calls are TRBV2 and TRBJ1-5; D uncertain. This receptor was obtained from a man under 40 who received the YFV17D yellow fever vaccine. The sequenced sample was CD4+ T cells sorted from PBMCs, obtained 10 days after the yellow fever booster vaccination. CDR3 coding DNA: TGTGCCAGCAGTGAAGTGGGATTTGGTCAGCCCCAGCATTTT. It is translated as CASSEVGFGQPQHF. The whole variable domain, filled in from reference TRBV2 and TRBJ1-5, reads EPEVTQTPSHQVTQMGQEVILRCVPISNHLYFYWYRQILGQKVEFLVSFYNNEISEKSEIFDDQFSVERPDGSNFTLKIRSTKLEDSAMYFCASSEVGFGQPQHFGDGTRLSIL.